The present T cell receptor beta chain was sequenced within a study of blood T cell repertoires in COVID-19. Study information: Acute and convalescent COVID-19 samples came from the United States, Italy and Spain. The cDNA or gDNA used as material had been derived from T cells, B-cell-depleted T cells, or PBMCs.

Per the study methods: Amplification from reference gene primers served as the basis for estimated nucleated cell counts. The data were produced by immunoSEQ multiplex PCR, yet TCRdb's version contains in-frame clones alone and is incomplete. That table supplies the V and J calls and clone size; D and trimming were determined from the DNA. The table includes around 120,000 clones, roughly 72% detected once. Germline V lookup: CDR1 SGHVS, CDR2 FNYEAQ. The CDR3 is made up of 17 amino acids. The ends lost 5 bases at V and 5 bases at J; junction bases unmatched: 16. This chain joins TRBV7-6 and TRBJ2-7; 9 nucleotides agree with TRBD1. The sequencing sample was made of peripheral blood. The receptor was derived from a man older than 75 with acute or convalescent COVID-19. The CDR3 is CASSPATDGTGLDEQYF. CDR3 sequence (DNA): TGTGCCAGCAGCCCCGCCACCGATGGGACAGGGTTGGACGAGCAGTACTTC.